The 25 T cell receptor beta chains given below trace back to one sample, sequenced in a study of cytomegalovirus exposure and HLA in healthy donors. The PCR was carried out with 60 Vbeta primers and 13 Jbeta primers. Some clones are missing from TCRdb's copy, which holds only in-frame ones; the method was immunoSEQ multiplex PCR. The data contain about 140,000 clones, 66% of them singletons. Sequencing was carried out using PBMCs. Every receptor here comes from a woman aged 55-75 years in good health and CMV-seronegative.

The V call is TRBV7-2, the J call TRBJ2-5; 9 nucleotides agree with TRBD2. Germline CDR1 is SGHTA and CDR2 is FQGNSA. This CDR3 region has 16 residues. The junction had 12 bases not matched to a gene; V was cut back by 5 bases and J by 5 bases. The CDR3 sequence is CASSPGTSFPGETQYF. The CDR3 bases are TGTGCCAGCAGCCCCGGGACTAGCTTTCCGGGGGAGACCCAGTACTTC.

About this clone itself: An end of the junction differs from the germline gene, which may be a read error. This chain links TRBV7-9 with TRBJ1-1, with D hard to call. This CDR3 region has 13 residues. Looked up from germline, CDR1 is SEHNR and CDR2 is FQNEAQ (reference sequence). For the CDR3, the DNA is TGTTCCAGCAGCTTAATGGCAGACACTGAAGCTTTCTTT. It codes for CSSSLMADTEAFF.

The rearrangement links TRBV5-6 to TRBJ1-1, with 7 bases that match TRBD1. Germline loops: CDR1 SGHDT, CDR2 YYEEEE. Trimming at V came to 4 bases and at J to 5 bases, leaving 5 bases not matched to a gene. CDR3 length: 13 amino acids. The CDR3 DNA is TGTGCCAGCAGCCCGACAGGGATTACTGAAGCTTTCTTT. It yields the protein CASSPTGITEAFF.

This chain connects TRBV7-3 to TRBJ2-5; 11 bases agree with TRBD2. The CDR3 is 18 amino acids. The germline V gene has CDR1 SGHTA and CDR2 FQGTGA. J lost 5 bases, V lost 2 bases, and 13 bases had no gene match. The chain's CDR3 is CASSLGLAGGPGMETQYF. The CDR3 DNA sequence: TGTGCCAGCAGCTTAGGGTTAGCGGGGGGGCCCGGGATGGAGACCCAGTACTTC.

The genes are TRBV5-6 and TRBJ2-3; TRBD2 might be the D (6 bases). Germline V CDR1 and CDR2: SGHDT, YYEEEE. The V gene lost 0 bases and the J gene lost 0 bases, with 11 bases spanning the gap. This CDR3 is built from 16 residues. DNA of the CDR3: TGTGCCAGCAGCTTGGGGGGCGGGGCGAGCACAGATACGCAGTATTTT. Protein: CASSLGGGASTDTQYF. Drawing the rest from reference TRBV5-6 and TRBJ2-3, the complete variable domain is DAGVTQSPTHLIKTRGQQVTLRCSPKSGHDTVSWYQQALGQGPQFIFQYYEEEERQRGNFPDRFSGHQFPNYSSELNVNALLLGDSALYLCASSLGGGASTDTQYFGPGTRLTVL.

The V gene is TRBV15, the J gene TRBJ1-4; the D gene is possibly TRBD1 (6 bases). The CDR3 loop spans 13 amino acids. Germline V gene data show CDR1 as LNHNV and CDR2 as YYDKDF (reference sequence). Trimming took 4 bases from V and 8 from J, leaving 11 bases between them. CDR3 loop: CATSTQGNEKLFF. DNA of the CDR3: TGTGCCACCAGCACCCAGGGGAACGAAAAACTGTTTTTT.

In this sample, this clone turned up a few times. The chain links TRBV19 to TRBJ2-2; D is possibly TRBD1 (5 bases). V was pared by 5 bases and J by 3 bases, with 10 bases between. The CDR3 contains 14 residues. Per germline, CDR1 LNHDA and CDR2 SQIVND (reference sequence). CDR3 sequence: CASSPGADTGELFF. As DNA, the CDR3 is TGTGCCAGTAGTCCTGGGGCGGACACCGGGGAGCTGTTTTTT.

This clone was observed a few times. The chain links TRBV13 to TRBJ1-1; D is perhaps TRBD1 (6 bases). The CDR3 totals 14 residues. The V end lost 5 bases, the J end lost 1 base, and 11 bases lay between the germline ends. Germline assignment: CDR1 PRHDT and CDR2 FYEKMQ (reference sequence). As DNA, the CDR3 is TGTGCCAGCAGCCCGCCGACAGGGAACACTGAAGCTTTCTTT. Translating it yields CASSPPTGNTEAFF.

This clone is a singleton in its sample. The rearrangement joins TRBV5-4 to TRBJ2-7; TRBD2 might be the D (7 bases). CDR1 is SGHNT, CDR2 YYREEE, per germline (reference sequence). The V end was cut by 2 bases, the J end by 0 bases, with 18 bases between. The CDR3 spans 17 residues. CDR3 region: CASSLGGAGLNSYEQYF. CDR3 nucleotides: TGTGCCAGCAGCTTAGGGGGGGCGGGACTCAACTCCTACGAGCAGTACTTC. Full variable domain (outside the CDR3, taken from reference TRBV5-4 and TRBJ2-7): ETGVTQSPTHLIKTRGQQVTLRCSSQSGHNTVSWYQQALGQGPQFIFQYYREEENGRGNFPPRFSGLQFPNYSSELNVNALELDDSALYLCASSLGGAGLNSYEQYFGPGTRLTVT.

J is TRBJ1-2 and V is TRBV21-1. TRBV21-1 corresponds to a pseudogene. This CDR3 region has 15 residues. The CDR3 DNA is TGTGCCAGCAGCAGGAGGGGACTAAGCCAGAATGGCTACACCTTC. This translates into CASSRRGLSQNGYTF.

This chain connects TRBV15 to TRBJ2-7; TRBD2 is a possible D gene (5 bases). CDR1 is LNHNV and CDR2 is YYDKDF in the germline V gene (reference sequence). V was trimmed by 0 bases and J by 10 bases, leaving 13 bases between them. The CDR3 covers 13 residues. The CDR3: CATSRDLRGDQYF. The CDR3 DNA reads TGTGCCACCAGCAGAGATCTTCGGGGAGACCAGTACTTC.

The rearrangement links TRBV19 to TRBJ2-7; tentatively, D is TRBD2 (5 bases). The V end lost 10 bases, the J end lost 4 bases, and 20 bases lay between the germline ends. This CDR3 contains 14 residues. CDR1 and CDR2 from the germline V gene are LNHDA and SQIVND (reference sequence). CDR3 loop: CATRGGGGLYEQYF. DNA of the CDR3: TGTGCCACACGCGGAGGAGGCGGGTTGTACGAGCAGTACTTC. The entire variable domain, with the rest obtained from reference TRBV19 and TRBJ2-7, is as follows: DGGITQSPKYLFRKEGQNVTLSCEQNLNHDAMYWYRQDPGQGLRLIYYSQIVNDFQKGDIAEGYSVSREKKESFPLTVTSAQKNPTAFYLCATRGGGGLYEQYFGPGTRLTVT.

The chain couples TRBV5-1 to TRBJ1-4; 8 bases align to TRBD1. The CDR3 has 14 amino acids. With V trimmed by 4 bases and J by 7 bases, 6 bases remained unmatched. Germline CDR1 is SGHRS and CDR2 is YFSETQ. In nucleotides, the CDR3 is TGCGCCAGCAGCCCTGGGACAGGACCTGAAAAACTGTTTTTT. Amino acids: CASSPGTGPEKLFF.

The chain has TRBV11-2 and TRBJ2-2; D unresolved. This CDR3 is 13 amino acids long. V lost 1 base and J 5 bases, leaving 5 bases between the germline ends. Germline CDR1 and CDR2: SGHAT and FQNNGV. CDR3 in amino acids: CASSLGYTGELFF. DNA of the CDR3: TGTGCCAGCAGCTTAGGTTATACCGGGGAGCTGTTTTTT.

CDR3 bases: TGTGCCAGCAGTTTATCCCCAGGGGTTCGCTCCACTGAAGCTTTCTTT. This codes for CASSLSPGVRSTEAFF. This rearrangement joins TRBV28 to TRBJ1-1, with TRBD1 as a possible D gene (6 bases). CDR1 and CDR2 from the germline V gene are MDHEN and SYDVKM. Trimming removed 1 base from V and 4 bases from J, with 16 bases in between. This CDR3 comprises 16 residues. The variable domain in full, with the rest retrieved from reference TRBV28 and TRBJ1-1, is DVKVTQSSRYLVKRTGEKVFLECVQDMDHENMFWYRQDPGLGLRLIYFSYDVKMKEKGDIPEGYSVSREKKERFSLILESASTNQTSMYLCASSLSPGVRSTEAFFGQGTRLTVV.

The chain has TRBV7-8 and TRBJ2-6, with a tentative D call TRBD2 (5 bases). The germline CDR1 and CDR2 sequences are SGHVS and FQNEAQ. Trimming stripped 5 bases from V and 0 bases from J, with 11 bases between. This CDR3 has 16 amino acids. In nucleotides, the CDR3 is TGTGCCAGCAGCATTAGGAGGAGCTCTGGGGCCAACGTCCTGACTTTC. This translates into CASSIRRSSGANVLTF.

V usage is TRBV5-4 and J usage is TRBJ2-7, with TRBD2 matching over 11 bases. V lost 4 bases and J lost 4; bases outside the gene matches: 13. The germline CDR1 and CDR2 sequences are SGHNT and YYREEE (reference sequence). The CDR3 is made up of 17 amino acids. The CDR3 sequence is CASSGDRASGRIYEQYF. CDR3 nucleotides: TGTGCCAGCAGCGGGGACAGAGCTAGCGGGAGGATTTACGAGCAGTACTTC.

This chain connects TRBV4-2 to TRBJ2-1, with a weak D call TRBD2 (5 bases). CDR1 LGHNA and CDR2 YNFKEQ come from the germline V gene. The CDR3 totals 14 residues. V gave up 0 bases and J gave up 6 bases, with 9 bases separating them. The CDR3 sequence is CASSQDRGANEQFF. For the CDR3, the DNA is TGTGCCAGCAGCCAAGATCGGGGAGCCAATGAGCAGTTCTTC.

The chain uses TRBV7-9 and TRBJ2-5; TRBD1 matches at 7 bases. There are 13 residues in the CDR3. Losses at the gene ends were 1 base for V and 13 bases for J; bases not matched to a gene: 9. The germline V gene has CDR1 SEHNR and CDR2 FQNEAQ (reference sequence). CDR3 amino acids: CASSLGGQGVRYF. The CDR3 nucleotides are TGTGCCAGCAGCTTAGGAGGGCAGGGGGTTCGGTACTTC.

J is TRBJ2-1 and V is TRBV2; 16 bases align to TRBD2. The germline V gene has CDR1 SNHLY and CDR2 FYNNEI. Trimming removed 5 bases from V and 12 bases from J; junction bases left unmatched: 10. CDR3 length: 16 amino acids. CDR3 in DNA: TGTGCCAGCAGTCCGGGACTAGCGGGAGGGCTCTTAGGGCAGTTCTTC. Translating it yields CASSPGLAGGLLGQFF.

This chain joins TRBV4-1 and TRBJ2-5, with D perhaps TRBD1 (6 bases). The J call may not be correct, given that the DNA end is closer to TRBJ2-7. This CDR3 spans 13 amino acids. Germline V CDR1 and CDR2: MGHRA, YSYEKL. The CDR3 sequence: CASSRGGRDEQYF. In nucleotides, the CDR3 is TGCGCCAGCAGCCGAGGGGGTCGAGACGAGCAGTACTTC.

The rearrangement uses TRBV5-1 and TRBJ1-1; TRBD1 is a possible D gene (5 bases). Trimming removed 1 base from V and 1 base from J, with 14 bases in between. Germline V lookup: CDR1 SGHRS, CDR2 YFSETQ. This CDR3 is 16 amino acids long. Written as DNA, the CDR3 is TGCGCCAGCAGCTTGAGCGGTGGGACTGGGAACACTGAAGCTTTCTTT. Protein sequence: CASSLSGGTGNTEAFF.

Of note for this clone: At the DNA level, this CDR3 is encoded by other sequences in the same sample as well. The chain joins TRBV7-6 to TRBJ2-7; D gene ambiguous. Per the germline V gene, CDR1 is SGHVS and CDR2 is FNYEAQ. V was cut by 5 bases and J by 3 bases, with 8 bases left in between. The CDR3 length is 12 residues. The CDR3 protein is CASSDDIYEQYF. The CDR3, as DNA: TGTGCCAGCAGCGATGACATCTACGAGCAGTACTTC.

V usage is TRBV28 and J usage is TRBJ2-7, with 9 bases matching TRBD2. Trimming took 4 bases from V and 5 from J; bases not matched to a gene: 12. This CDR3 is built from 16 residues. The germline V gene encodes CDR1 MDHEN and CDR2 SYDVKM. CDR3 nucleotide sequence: TGTGCCAGCAGTTCCTCAATAGCGGGAGCGATGGACGAGCAGTACTTC. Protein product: CASSSSIAGAMDEQYF.

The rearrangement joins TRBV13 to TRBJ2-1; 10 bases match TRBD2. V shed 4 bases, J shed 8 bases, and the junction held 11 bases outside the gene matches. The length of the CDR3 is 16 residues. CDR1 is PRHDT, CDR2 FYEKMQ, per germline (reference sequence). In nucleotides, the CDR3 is TGTGCCAGCAGCTCTCGGGTAGCGGGAGGCCGGTATGAGCAGTTCTTC. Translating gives CASSSRVAGGRYEQFF. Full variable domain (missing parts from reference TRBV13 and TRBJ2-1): AAGVIQSPRHLIKEKRETATLKCYPIPRHDTVYWYQQGPGQDPQFLISFYEKMQSDKGSIPDRFSAQQFSDYHSELNMSSLELGDSALYFCASSSRVAGGRYEQFFGPGTRLTVL.